This T cell receptor (beta chain) was sequenced during a study of blood T cell repertoires in COVID-19. Whole-study context: Specimens from acute and convalescent COVID-19 originated in the United States, Italy and Spain. The analysed material was cDNA or gDNA that came from T cells, B-cell-depleted T cells, or PBMCs.

This clone was seen just once. Per the germline V gene, CDR1 is SGHRS and CDR2 is YFSETQ. CDR3 length: 15 amino acids. V lost 4 bases and J lost 6; bases outside the gene matches: 8. Original processing notes: Reference gene primer amplification gave nucleated cell count estimates. Sequenced by immunoSEQ multiplex PCR; TCRdb stores in-frame clones only, minus some. V, J and clone size are those of that table, while D and trimming were read from the DNA. This table holds 410,000 or so clones, about nine tenths found once. Sequencing was done on a sample of peripheral blood. The sequence was collected from a woman in her thirties with active or convalescent COVID-19. The V gene is TRBV5-1, the J gene TRBJ1-2; 11 bases match TRBD1. The CDR3 DNA reads TGCGCCAGCAGCATCGGGACAGGGGGTGAGGATGGCTACACCTTC. It specifies CASSIGTGGEDGYTF.